Listed below are T cell receptor beta chains from one sample, sequenced in a study of CD8+CD57+ T cells in acquired aplastic anemia. Using its own MiXCR run on the reads, TCRdb lists one record per CDR3 protein. This table holds some 140,000 distinct CDR3 sequences, about 48% found once. What was sequenced was sorted CD4+, CD8+, or CD8+CD57+ T cells (not recorded which) from PBMCs. These receptors were taken from a human donor with aplastic anemia. The CDR3 runs from the conserved cysteine through the conserved F or W. The D gene is left open where the match is weak. For some rows the clone size is stated as once, few or many, or as a class when expanded; others skip it.

>TRBV20-1|few|.|TRBJ2-5
TGCAGTGTCCAGGTACAAGAGACCCAGTACTTC
CSVQVQETQYF
>TRBV20-1|.|TRBD2|TRBJ2-7
TGCAGAGTAGCGGGAACCTACGAGCAGTACTTC
CRVAGTYEQYF
>TRBV9|.|.|TRBJ2-7
TGTGCCAGCAGCTTAGATTTGGGAGGTTACGAGCAGTACTTC
CASSLDLGGYEQYF
>TRBV6-6|many|.|TRBJ2-7
TGTGCCAGCAGTTACTCGGAGGGTGAGCAGTACTTC
CASSYSEGEQYF
>TRBV2|.|.|TRBJ1-2
TGTGCCAGCAGCCTGATTCAGGGTAACTATGGCTACACCTTC
CASSLIQGNYGYTF
>TRBV16|.|.|TRBJ1-2
TGTGCCAGCAGCCAATCGGATGGGACTGCGGGAGGCTGCACCTTC
CASSQSDGTAGGCTF
>TRBV10-3|once|.|TRBJ1-1
TGTGCCATCAGTGAGCCATTCGAGGGGACTGAAGCTTTCTTT
CAISEPFEGTEAFF
>TRBV7-9|many|TRBD1|TRBJ2-1
TGTGCCAGCAGCCCCCGGGACAGTCCCTACAATGAGCAGTTCTTC
CASSPRDSPYNEQFF
>TRBV7-9|.|.|TRBJ1-1
TGTGCCAGCAGCCCACCCCCCTACACTGAAGCTTTCTTT
CASSPPPYTEAFF
>TRBV29-1|.|TRBD1|TRBJ2-7
TGCAGCGTTGAACTATCGGACAGGGGGTACGAGCAGTACTTC
CSVELSDRGYEQYF
>TRBV29-1|few|TRBD1|TRBJ2-7
TGCAGCGTATGGGACAGCGTAGGCGAGCAGTACTTC
CSVWDSVGEQYF
>TRBV6-1|.|.|TRBJ2-1
TGTGCCAGCAGTCCCCTTAGGAGGGGGGAGGATGAGCAGTTCTTC
CASSPLRRGEDEQFF
>TRBV5-1|.|TRBD1|TRBJ2-1
TGCGCCAGCAGCTTGGAAGGACAGGGATATAATGAGCAGTTCTTC
CASSLEGQGYNEQFF
>TRBV20-1|once|.|TRBJ2-3
TGCAGTGCTAGAGATCCCACGGGAGCCGCAGATACGCAGTATTTT
CSARDPTGAADTQYF
>TRBV19|.|TRBD1|TRBJ1-1
TGTGCCAGTAGTATCCAGAGGACAGGGCAGGCTTTCTTT
CASSIQRTGQAFF
>TRBV19|many|TRBD1|TRBJ1-2
TGTGCCAGTAGTATCAGGGGGCCTCTTCGGGGCTACACCTTC
CASSIRGPLRGYTF
>TRBV6-5|few|.|TRBJ1-1
TGTGCCAGCAGTTACTCTTATCTGGGCCCGAACACTGAAGCTTTCTTT
CASSYSYLGPNTEAFF
>TRBV7-2|many|TRBD1|TRBJ1-4
TGTGCCAGCAGCCGGACGACAGGGACTAATGAAAAACTGTTTTTT
CASSRTTGTNEKLFF
>TRBV5-1|.|TRBD1|TRBJ1-2
TGCGCCAGCAGCAGCCCCGGACAGGGGGCCAACTATGGCTACACCTTC
CASSSPGQGANYGYTF
>TRBV20-1|once|.|TRBJ2-7
TGCAGTGCCAGCAGCGTAGCGGACAGCTCCTACGAGCAGTACTTC
CSASSVADSSYEQYF
>TRBV13|few|TRBD1|TRBJ1-1
TGTGCCAGCAGCTTAGGCCTAGGACAGGGACTGAACACTGAAGCTTTCTTT
CASSLGLGQGLNTEAFF
>TRBV19|.|.|TRBJ2-2
TGTGCCAGTACCCTGCTAGACACCGGGGAGCTGTTTTTT
CASTLLDTGELFF
>TRBV7-3|.|TRBD1|TRBJ2-3
TGTGCCAGCAGCCCGGGACAGGGGGCTGTAGATACGCAGTATTTT
CASSPGQGAVDTQYF
>TRBV5-1|many|.|TRBJ1-2
TGCGCCAGCAGCTTGGATCCCAGCTATGGCTACACCTTC
CASSLDPSYGYTF
>TRBV19|many|.|TRBJ2-7
TGTGCCAGTAGTATTGGGGTTACGGGCTCCTACGAGCAGTACTTC
CASSIGVTGSYEQYF
>TRBV20-1|few|.|TRBJ1-6
TGCAGTGCTGGACGGACAGTTTCCCGGGGTTCACCCCTCCACTTT
CSAGRTVSRGSPLHF
>TRBV12-3/TRBV12-4|many|.|TRBJ2-5
TGTGCCAGCAGTTTAGGGGTGAAGGTAGGGTCACTACGGCAGACCCAGTACTTC
CASSLGVKVGSLRQTQYF
>TRBV10-3|few|.|TRBJ1-1
TGTGCCATCAGCAGCCGGGACTCGTCCACTGAAGCTTTCTTT
CAISSRDSSTEAFF
>TRBV2|many|TRBD2|TRBJ2-2
TGTGCCTGGGGGGAGCGGGGGCGCCCCGGGGAGCTGTTTTTT
CAWGERGRPGELFF
>TRBV6-1|many|.|TRBJ1-2
TGTGCCAGTCACGAGGCGGGTGGCTACACCTTC
CASHEAGGYTF
>TRBV2|.|TRBD2|TRBJ2-5
TGTGCCAGCAGTGGGGGGACTAGCGGGGGGTACCAAGAGACCCAGTACTTC
CASSGGTSGGYQETQYF
>TRBV20-1|.|TRBD1|TRBJ1-1
TGCAGTGCTAAGCCGGGACAGCAGAACACTGAAGCTTTCTTT
CSAKPGQQNTEAFF
>TRBV19|.|.|TRBJ1-2
TGTGCCAGTAGTATCTCTACTAACTATGGCTACACCTTC
CASSISTNYGYTF
>TRBV10-3|.|.|TRBJ1-2
TGTGCCATCAGCGAAGGAGATGATTATGGCTACACCTTC
CAISEGDDYGYTF
>TRBV4-1|.|TRBD1|TRBJ2-3
TGCGCCAGCAGCCAAGTTCCAGGGGGCCGAGGTACGCAGTATTTT
CASSQVPGGRGTQYF
>TRBV2|.|.|TRBJ2-1
TGTGCCAGCAAGAGGGGGAGCTCCTACAATGAGCAGTTCTTC
CASKRGSSYNEQFF
>TRBV10-3|.|TRBD1|TRBJ1-2
TGTGCCGTAGGGGAGGGACAGGGGAACTATGGCTACACCTTC
CAVGEGQGNYGYTF
>TRBV19|.|TRBD2|TRBJ2-7
TGTGCCAGTATTGGGACTAGCGGGGGGCTGGACGAGCAGTACTTC
CASIGTSGGLDEQYF
>TRBV7-9|.|.|TRBJ2-5
TGTGCCAGCAGCTTTCTCACAGAGAAGACCCAGTACTTC
CASSFLTEKTQYF
>TRBV4-2|.|.|TRBJ1-4
TGTGCCAGCAGCCAAGATTACGACAGGTTTGGCTACGGTGAAAAACTGTTTTTT
CASSQDYDRFGYGEKLFF
>TRBV9|few|.|TRBJ2-5
TGTGTCAGCAGCGTAGCGAGAGGGTACAGACAAGAGACCCAGTACTTC
CVSSVARGYRQETQYF
>TRBV19|once|.|TRBJ2-1
TGTGCCAGTAGTATCGGGCAGGGGAATGAGCAGTTCTTC
CASSIGQGNEQFF